The 26 T cell receptor beta chains below come from one sample, sequenced in a study of blood T cells in healthy people across ages (dated by TCRdb to about 2015). The library was prepared using 5' RACE. The data were produced on an Illumina HiSeq 2500. The second PCR ran for about 6 to 12 cycles and used a J-beta primer mix along with a sample-barcoded 5' primer. Clones were called with MiXCR by TCRdb after fastp trimmed the public reads at Q25, and only in-frame beta chains were retained. Records with the same CDR3 protein are collapsed into one entry carrying the most frequent genes and DNA. The sample table contains around 940,000 distinct CDR3 sequences; only one count was recorded for 45% to 60% of them. About a fifth of the sample is held by the ten biggest clonotypes. The sequenced sample was blood. Source of these receptors: a woman in her sixties in good health.

This chain links TRBV4-2 with TRBJ2-2, with 10 bases identical to TRBD2. J lost 5 bases, V lost 0 bases, and 6 bases had no gene match. This CDR3 is 17 amino acids long. Germline V gene lookup returns CDR1 LGHNA and CDR2 YNFKEQ. DNA of the CDR3: TGTGCCAGCAGCCAAGATCGGCTAGCGGGAGTTACCGGGGAGCTGTTTTTT. The encoded protein is CASSQDRLAGVTGELFF.

This clonotype showed up just a few times. V gene TRBV29-1 combines with J gene TRBJ2-7; D call uncertain. V dropped 0 bases and J dropped 3 bases, with 15 bases sitting between them. Per the germline V gene, CDR1 is SQVTM and CDR2 is ANQGSEA. This CDR3 comprises 15 residues. The CDR3 sequence is CSVEDPATASYEQYF. In DNA, the CDR3 is TGCAGCGTTGAAGATCCTGCGACCGCGAGCTACGAGCAGTACTTC.

The chain has TRBV6-1 and TRBJ2-6, with TRBD2 as a possible D gene (5 bases). V was clipped by 0 bases and J by 3 bases, with 21 bases between them. CDR3 length: 20 residues. CDR1 is MNHNS, CDR2 SASEGT, per germline. CDR3 bases: TGTGCCAGCAGTGAAGCTGGGTCGGGAATCCTTACGGTTGGGGCCAACGTCCTGACTTTC. It translates to CASSEAGSGILTVGANVLTF.

Points on this clonotype: A read error may produce the germline difference seen at one junction end. J is TRBJ2-6 and V is TRBV6-1; D unresolved. The germline V gene encodes CDR1 MNHNS and CDR2 SASEGT. The CDR3 contains 13 residues. This CDR3 is CASKQSGANVLTF. The CDR3 DNA is TGTGCTAGCAAGCAGTCTGGGGCCAACGTCCTGACTTTC.

The rearrangement links TRBV6-2 or TRBV6-3 to TRBJ1-5; the D gene is possibly TRBD1 (5 bases). This CDR3 has 17 residues. V was trimmed by 4 bases and J by 5 bases, leaving 21 bases between them. Germline CDR1 reads MNHEY; CDR2 reads SVGEGT. Here the CDR3 reads CASSSPGRTQNDQPQHF. Written as DNA, the CDR3 is TGTGCCAGCAGTTCCCCAGGACGGACACAGAACGATCAGCCCCAGCATTTT.

This clonotype was found once. A much larger clone lies one base from this, so it may be a read error. V is TRBV2 and J is TRBJ2-3; 8 bases are shared with TRBD2. The germline gives CDR1 SNHLY, CDR2 FYNNEI. Unmatched junction bases numbered 5, after V lost 4 bases and J lost 2 bases. The CDR3 loop spans 15 amino acids. The CDR3 coding sequence is TGTGCCAGCAGTGCTGTTAGCGGGGTCACAGATACGCAGTATTTT. This encodes CASSAVSGVTDTQYF.

Points on this clonotype: Lacking the conserved final phenylalanine or tryptophan, this CDR3 likely reflects a read error. This chain connects TRBV5-1 to TRBJ2-1; possibly TRBD2 for D (6 bases). Germline lookup yields CDR1 SGHRS and CDR2 YFSETQ. The CDR3 consists of 17 residues. V lost 0 bases and J lost 5, with 18 bases in between. DNA of the CDR3: TGCGCCAGCAGCTTGGATCTGGGACTCCCAGGTGACAATGAGCAGTTCTCC. Translated: CASSLDLGLPGDNEQFS.

This clonotype was observed a few times. V gene TRBV5-6 combines with J gene TRBJ2-7, with 9 positions matching TRBD1. Germline V CDR1 and CDR2: SGHDT, YYEEEE. J gave up 5 bases and V 4 bases, and 4 bases lay outside the gene matches. CDR3 length: 13 amino acids. CDR3 amino acids: CASSRGQGNEQYF. CDR3 coding DNA: TGTGCCAGCAGCCGGGGACAGGGAAACGAGCAGTACTTC. Full variable domain (remainder filled in from reference TRBV5-6 and TRBJ2-7): DAGVTQSPTHLIKTRGQQVTLRCSPKSGHDTVSWYQQALGQGPQFIFQYYEEEERQRGNFPDRFSGHQFPNYSSELNVNALLLGDSALYLCASSRGQGNEQYFGPGTRLTVT.

This clonotype was found a few times. The genes are TRBV29-1 and TRBJ2-5, with TRBD2 matching 12 bases. CDR1 is SQVTM, CDR2 ANQGSEA, per germline. J was trimmed by 11 bases and V by 2 bases; bases with no gene match: 12. The CDR3 spans 15 residues. Here the CDR3 reads CSVESGTSGYNEQYF. CDR3 bases: TGCAGCGTTGAATCGGGGACTAGCGGGTACAATGAGCAGTACTTC.

The J gene is TRBJ1-2, the V gene TRBV7-2; 11 bases map to TRBD1. The ends lost 0 bases at V and 2 bases at J; junction bases unmatched: 5. CDR3 length equals 17 residues. From germline, CDR1 is SGHTA and CDR2 FQGNSA. As DNA, the CDR3 is TGTGCCAGCAGCTTAGCCCCGGGACAGGGGGACAACTATGGCTACACCTTC. Encoded protein: CASSLAPGQGDNYGYTF.

The chain employs TRBV27 and TRBJ1-6, with D unresolved. The CDR3 totals 13 residues. Germline lookup yields CDR1 MNHEY and CDR2 SMNVEV (reference sequence). V was clipped by 5 bases and J by 11 bases, with 13 bases between them. Written as DNA, the CDR3 is TGTGCCAGCAGTCCCCACGGACGGGCACCCCTCCACTTT. Protein sequence: CASSPHGRAPLHF.

The chain couples TRBV11-1 to TRBJ2-5; 7 bases map to TRBD1. The CDR3 length is 13 residues. CDR1 and CDR2 from the germline V gene are SGHAT and FQDESV (reference sequence). CDR3 DNA: TGTGCTACGGGACAGTCGATTCAAGAGACCCAGTACTTC. It translates to CATGQSIQETQYF.

The CDR3 region is CASSLPSGSRAYEQYF. Here the CDR3 DNA reads TGTGCCAGCAGCTTACCTAGCGGGAGCAGGGCCTACGAGCAGTACTTC. The chain uses TRBV7-9 and TRBJ2-7; 10 nucleotides agree with TRBD2. The CDR3 extends over 16 amino acids. With 2 bases clipped from V and 2 bases from J, the junction kept 6 bases outside the gene matches. CDR1 SEHNR and CDR2 FQNEAQ come from the germline V gene (reference sequence).

V is TRBV28 and J is TRBJ2-5; D gene uncertain. Germline V gene lookup returns CDR1 MDHEN and CDR2 SYDVKM. The V end was cut by 5 bases, the J end by 8 bases, with 15 bases between. The CDR3 is 13 amino acids. The CDR3 region has the DNA TGTGCCAGCAGTAGGCAGGCCGGGTATACCCAGTACTTC. It encodes CASSRQAGYTQYF.

The rearrangement links TRBV11-2 to TRBJ2-5, with a tentative D call TRBD1 (5 bases). The CDR3 is 16 amino acids. Trimming shortened V by 2 bases and J by 2 bases, and 15 bases separated the two germline ends. Germline V gives CDR1 SGHAT, CDR2 FQNNGV. Here the CDR3 reads CASSLRSGMLQETQYF. The CDR3 coding sequence is TGTGCCAGCAGCTTACGTTCAGGGATGCTGCAAGAGACCCAGTACTTC.

With respect to this clonotype: The junction and the germline gene differ at one end; a read error may be behind it. The gene calls are TRBV3-1 and TRBJ2-1; the match to TRBD2 covers 16 bases. This CDR3 comprises 19 residues. Germline loops: CDR1 LGHDT, CDR2 YNNKEL (reference sequence). Here the CDR3 DNA reads TGTGCCAGCAGCCACCCTGAGGGACTAGCGGGAGGGCCCTACAACGAGCAGTTCTTC. This sequence encodes CASSHPEGLAGGPYNEQFF.

The chain employs TRBV7-9 and TRBJ2-7; D gene ambiguous. The ends were cut back, 4 bases at V and 0 bases at J, with 13 bases in the middle. In germline, CDR1 is SEHNR, CDR2 FQNEAQ (reference sequence). The CDR3 runs to 15 residues. CDR3 nucleotides: TGTGCCAGCAGCTCCCGGGCGCCAGCCTCCTACGAGCAGTACTTC. This gives the protein CASSSRAPASYEQYF.

This chain joins TRBV4-1 and TRBJ2-2; D is undetermined. Germline assignment: CDR1 MGHRA and CDR2 YSYEKL. The V end was cut by 2 bases, the J end by 0 bases, with 10 bases between. CDR3 length: 16 amino acids. The CDR3 region is CASSQLIIANTGELFF. DNA for the CDR3: TGCGCCAGCAGCCAATTAATTATCGCGAACACCGGGGAGCTGTTTTTT.

This clonotype was counted only a few times. The rearrangement joins TRBV20-1 to TRBJ2-7; 8 bases align to TRBD1. Trimming at V came to 3 bases and at J to 6 bases, leaving 7 bases not matched to a gene. The CDR3 consists of 13 residues. CDR1 DFQATT and CDR2 SNEGSKA come from the germline V gene (reference sequence). As DNA, the CDR3 is TGCAGTGCTAGGGGACAGGCCCATAGCGAGCAGTACTTC. Translated, it gives CSARGQAHSEQYF.

The genes are TRBV20-1 and TRBJ2-5, with D perhaps matching TRBD2 (6 bases). Trimming took 7 bases from V and 11 from J, leaving 20 bases between them. The CDR3 consists of 12 residues. Germline V CDR1 and CDR2: DFQATT, SNEGSKA (reference sequence). CDR3 sequence: CSGTFREWEQYF. CDR3 coding DNA: TGCAGTGGGACCTTCCGGGAGTGGGAGCAGTACTTC.

The V call is TRBV7-2, the J call TRBJ2-7; D not certain. V was pared by 1 base and J by 1 base, with 14 bases between. Germline V CDR1 and CDR2: SGHTA, FQGNSA. CDR3 length: 16 amino acids. CDR3 loop: CASSLVSRTASYEQYF. For the CDR3, the DNA is TGTGCCAGCAGCTTAGTCTCACGGACGGCGTCCTACGAGCAGTACTTC.

V is TRBV9 and J is TRBJ2-7; D unresolved. CDR3 length equals 14 residues. Between the trimmed V and J ends, which lost 0 bases and 4 bases, there was a span of 11 bases. Germline V gene sequence: CDR1 SGDLS, CDR2 YYNGEE. The CDR3 here is CASSVEGVGYEQYF. The CDR3 DNA follows: TGTGCCAGCAGCGTAGAGGGCGTCGGGTACGAGCAGTACTTC.

The sample holds a few counts of this clonotype. This chain joins TRBV7-2 and TRBJ2-5; the match to TRBD2 covers 7 bases. Germline CDR1 and CDR2: SGHTA and FQGNSA. The CDR3 runs 16 residues. Unmatched junction bases numbered 9, after V lost 5 bases and J lost 0 bases. The CDR3 coding sequence is TGTGCCAGCAGCCCGGGAGGACTATCGTACCAAGAGACCCAGTACTTC. Protein: CASSPGGLSYQETQYF.

This clonotype came up once. With a much larger clone just one base away, this may be a read error. The genes are TRBV7-2 and TRBJ2-3; D may be TRBD2 (6 bases). Per germline, CDR1 SGHTA and CDR2 FQGNSA. This CDR3 region has 14 residues. The CDR3 DNA reads TGTGCCAGCAGCTTCGCGGGGAGCACAGATACGCGGTATTTT. It encodes CASSFAGSTDTRYF.

The J gene is TRBJ2-1, the V gene TRBV20-1; TRBD2 aligns across 8 bases. The length of the CDR3 is 14 residues. Germline V gives CDR1 DFQATT, CDR2 SNEGSKA (reference sequence). With 4 bases clipped from V and 8 bases from J, the junction kept 10 bases outside the gene matches. CDR3 residues: CSATSREGLDEQFF. CDR3 nucleotide sequence: TGCAGTGCTACCTCCCGGGAGGGCCTTGATGAGCAGTTCTTC.

The V call is TRBV4-1, the J call TRBJ2-2, with a possible D match to TRBD2 (6 bases). This CDR3 comprises 17 residues. Trimming took off 3 bases at V and 0 bases at J, with 14 bases between the two ends. CDR1 and CDR2 (germline): MGHRA, YSYEKL. The CDR3 DNA sequence: TGCGCCAGCAGCCAGAAAACCATAGCGGCGAACACCGGGGAGCTGTTTTTT. Translating it yields CASSQKTIAANTGELFF.